This TCR beta chain was observed in a study of cytomegalovirus exposure and HLA in healthy donors. The PCR made use of 60 Vbeta and 13 Jbeta primers. Here immunoSEQ multiplex PCR was the method, and the copy in TCRdb shows in-frame clones only, minus some. The data hold 150,000 to 200,000 clones, with about 85% observed a single time. Comment on this clone: Its cognate antigen is unknown.

Findings and limits, study-wide: In a later analysis, several top co-occurrence clusters appeared linked to parvovirus B19, influenza, CMV and Epstein-Barr virus.

CDR1 is MDHEN, CDR2 SYDVKM, per germline. J lost 8 bases, V lost 8 bases, and 21 bases had no gene match. The CDR3 covers 17 residues. The sequenced sample was PBMCs. This receptor was obtained from a woman aged 45-60 years in good health and CMV-seronegative. This chain joins TRBV28 and TRBJ1-2; 9 positions match TRBD1. CDR3 DNA: TGTGCCAGCCGAGCCTCCCGAGGGACAGGGTGGTTGGGCGGCTACACCTTC. This translates into CASRASRGTGWLGGYTF.